These T cell receptor beta chains were read from a single sample in a study of control samples from healthy donors and cancer patients. Method: immunoSEQ multiplex PCR; TCRdb's copy keeps in-frame clones and lacks some. This table holds some 150,000 clones, roughly 94% found once. Sequencing was carried out using PBMCs. All receptors derive from a man aged 55 to 69 with colorectal cancer. Both conserved end residues are part of each CDR3. The D gene is left open where the match is weak. Only some rows state a clone size, as once, few, many or a class for expanded clones.

J	D	size	V	CDR3	DNA
TRBJ1-4	.	.	TRBV2	CASGDRAADEKLFF	TGTGCCAGCGGCGACCGGGCCGCCGATGAAAAACTGTTTTTT
TRBJ1-5	TRBD1	.	TRBV7-9	CASSSTGRQPQHF	TGTGCCAGCAGCTCGACAGGGCGGCAGCCCCAGCATTTT
TRBJ1-1	TRBD1	.	TRBV14	CASSRFRDRGTEAFF	TGTGCCAGCAGCCGCTTCCGGGACAGGGGAACTGAAGCTTTCTTT
TRBJ2-5	.	.	TRBV4-2	CASSQERILGGETQYF	TGTGCCAGCAGCCAAGAAAGGATTTTAGGGGGAGAGACCCAGTACTTC
TRBJ1-5	.	.	TRBV7-9	CASSQRDGDQPQHF	TGTGCCAGCAGCCAACGGGACGGAGATCAGCCCCAGCATTTT
TRBJ2-1	.	.	TRBV11-2	CASSLGGLGDNEQFF	TGTGCCAGCAGCTTAGGAGGATTGGGGGACAATGAGCAGTTCTTC
TRBJ1-6	.	.	TRBV24-1	CAGRRAVSPLHF	TGTGCCGGGCGGAGGGCGGTTTCACCCCTCCACTTT
TRBJ2-1	TRBD2	once	TRBV7-2	CARTTPGGWAYNEQFF	TGTGCCAGAACGACCCCCGGGGGGTGGGCCTACAATGAGCAGTTCTTC
TRBJ2-1	TRBD1	once	TRBV6-5	CASSHGQGGNEQFF	TGTGCCAGCAGTCACGGACAGGGTGGAAATGAGCAGTTCTTC
TRBJ1-1	.	.	TRBV7-8	CASSPSGQLNTEAFF	TGTGCCAGCAGCCCTAGTGGGCAGTTGAACACTGAAGCTTTCTTT
TRBJ1-1	.	.	TRBV27	CASIEGTEAFF	TGTGCCAGCATCGAAGGGACTGAAGCTTTCTTT
TRBJ1-6	.	few	TRBV5-5	CASSPGTSNSPLHF	TGTGCCAGCAGCCCGGGGACTTCAAATTCACCCCTCCACTTT
TRBJ1-5	.	.	TRBV7-9	CASSLDMGAGAPNQPQHF	TGTGCCAGCAGCTTAGACATGGGGGCGGGTGCTCCCAATCAGCCCCAGCATTTT
TRBJ1-1	.	.	TRBV6-5	CASTLYTEAFF	TGTGCCAGCACCCTTTACACTGAAGCTTTCTTT
TRBJ2-2	TRBD1	.	TRBV6-2/TRBV6-3	CASSATGGYTGELFF	TGTGCCAGCAGCGCGACAGGGGGCTACACCGGGGAGCTGTTTTTT
TRBJ2-3	.	.	TRBV3-1/TRBV3-2	CASSLSRTPLMDTQYF	TGTGCCAGCAGCCTTAGTCGAACCCCATTAATGGATACGCAGTATTTT
TRBJ1-6	.	.	TRBV5-8	CASSLRPSLAAYNSPLHF	TGTGCCAGCAGCTTGCGACCGTCTCTCGCGGCCTATAATTCACCCCTCCACTTT
TRBJ2-7	.	.	TRBV10-1	CASSESTGHEQYF	TGCGCCAGCAGTGAGTCGACGGGGCACGAGCAGTACTTC
TRBJ1-1	.	.	TRBV10-3	CAISEALGSAEAFF	TGTGCCATCAGTGAGGCTTTGGGGTCCGCTGAAGCTTTCTTT
TRBJ2-1	TRBD1	.	TRBV14	CASGRRQGPDEQFF	TGTGCCAGCGGGCGGAGACAGGGGCCTGATGAGCAGTTCTTC
TRBJ2-5	.	.	TRBV23-1	CASRQGGETQYF	TGCGCCTCACGACAGGGAGGTGAGACCCAGTACTTC
TRBJ1-5	.	.	TRBV2	CASSENSNQPQHF	TGTGCCAGCAGTGAGAATAGCAATCAGCCCCAGCATTTT
TRBJ1-2	.	.	TRBV30	CAWSRLDPGYTF	TGTGCCTGGAGTCGTCTGGACCCGGGCTACACCTTC
TRBJ1-2	.	.	TRBV24-1	CATSDDRTAYGYTF	TGTGCCACCAGTGATGACAGGACTGCTTATGGCTACACCTTC
TRBJ1-1	TRBD1	.	TRBV29-1	CSATGVPNTEAFF	TGCAGCGCCACAGGGGTGCCGAACACTGAAGCTTTCTTT
TRBJ1-2	.	few	TRBV19	CASSILTGYGYTF	TGTGCCAGTAGTATTCTGACAGGCTATGGCTACACCTTC
TRBJ2-2	TRBD2	.	TRBV7-6	CASSSRLSGANTGELFF	TGTGCCAGCAGCTCTCGACTAAGCGGGGCGAACACCGGGGAGCTGTTTTTT
TRBJ1-2	.	.	TRBV18	CASSPPGPRLGVYGYTF	TGTGCCAGCTCACCACCGGGGCCTCGCCTCGGGGTCTATGGCTACACCTTC
TRBJ2-7	.	.	TRBV18	CASSPPGVYEQYF	TGTGCCAGCTCACCACCCGGGGTCTACGAGCAGTACTTC
TRBJ2-1	.	.	TRBV9	CASSDAIASSYNEQFF	TGTGCCAGCAGCGATGCCATAGCGAGTTCCTACAATGAGCAGTTCTTC
TRBJ2-1	.	.	TRBV19	CASSTMEGNEQFF	TGTGCCAGTAGTACAATGGAAGGGAATGAGCAGTTCTTC
TRBJ1-2	.	.	TRBV4-1	CASSQVADYGYTF	TGCGCCAGCAGCCAAGTGGCCGATTATGGCTACACCTTC
TRBJ2-3	.	.	TRBV5-1	CASSLAGGGAPDTQYF	TGCGCCAGCAGCTTGGCCGGGGGCGGAGCCCCAGATACGCAGTATTTT
TRBJ2-3	.	.	TRBV27	CASSYQGLTDTQYF	TGTGCCAGCAGTTACCAGGGCCTCACAGATACGCAGTATTTT
TRBJ2-7	.	.	TRBV5-6	CASSFPDSYEQYF	TGTGCCAGCAGCTTCCCGGATAGCTACGAGCAGTACTTC
TRBJ2-7	.	once	TRBV12-3/TRBV12-4	CASSLNQGEQYF	TGTGCCAGCAGTTTAAACCAAGGGGAGCAGTACTTC
TRBJ1-1	TRBD1	few	TRBV6-5	CASSYPGQVNTEAFF	TGTGCCAGCAGTTACCCCGGACAGGTGAACACTGAAGCTTTCTTT
TRBJ2-6	.	.	TRBV5-1	CASSAGSGAGANVLTF	TGCGCCAGCAGCGCCGGATCAGGGGCTGGGGCCAACGTCCTGACTTTC
TRBJ1-5	TRBD1	few	TRBV29-1	CSVADRAVQPQHF	TGCAGCGTTGCAGACAGGGCGGTTCAGCCCCAGCATTTT
TRBJ1-3	.	.	TRBV7-2	CASSLGGHLSSGNTIYF	TGTGCCAGCAGCTTAGGGGGACACCTAAGCTCTGGAAACACCATATATTTT
TRBJ1-1	TRBD1	.	TRBV30	CASLAPGQDRTEAFF	TGTGCCTCCTTAGCGCCAGGACAGGACCGCACTGAAGCTTTCTTT
TRBJ1-6	TRBD1	.	TRBV11-2	CASSHRDRDSPLHF	TGTGCCAGCAGCCACCGGGACAGGGACTCACCCCTCCACTTT
TRBJ2-3	TRBD2	.	TRBV27	CASRLARLTDTQYF	TGTGCCAGCAGACTAGCGAGGCTCACAGATACGCAGTATTTT
TRBJ1-1	.	.	TRBV27	CASSFSGWNTEAFF	TGTGCCAGCAGTTTTTCAGGGTGGAACACTGAAGCTTTCTTT
TRBJ2-7	.	.	TRBV29-1	CSVARDNGYEQYF	TGCAGCGTGGCCCGGGACAATGGCTACGAGCAGTACTTC
TRBJ1-2	.	.	TRBV5-6	CASRLGLNYGYTF	TGTGCCAGCAGGCTCGGGCTAAACTATGGCTACACCTTC
TRBJ2-7	.	.	TRBV7-9	CASTQDQASYEQYF	TGTGCCAGCACCCAGGACCAGGCCTCCTACGAGCAGTACTTC
TRBJ2-1	TRBD2	.	TRBV18	CASSTLAGGYNEQFF	TGTGCCAGCTCAACTTTAGCGGGGGGATACAATGAGCAGTTCTTC
TRBJ1-1	TRBD1	.	TRBV5-1	CASSLESGGRGTEAFF	TGCGCCAGCAGCTTGGAGTCAGGGGGCAGGGGCACTGAAGCTTTCTTT
TRBJ2-3	.	.	TRBV6-5	CASSQGRADTQYF	TGTGCCAGCAGTCAGGGGAGGGCAGATACGCAGTATTTT
TRBJ1-4	.	.	TRBV21-1	CASSKNSPTNEKLFF	TGTGCCAGCAGCAAAAACAGCCCAACTAATGAAAAACTGTTTTTT